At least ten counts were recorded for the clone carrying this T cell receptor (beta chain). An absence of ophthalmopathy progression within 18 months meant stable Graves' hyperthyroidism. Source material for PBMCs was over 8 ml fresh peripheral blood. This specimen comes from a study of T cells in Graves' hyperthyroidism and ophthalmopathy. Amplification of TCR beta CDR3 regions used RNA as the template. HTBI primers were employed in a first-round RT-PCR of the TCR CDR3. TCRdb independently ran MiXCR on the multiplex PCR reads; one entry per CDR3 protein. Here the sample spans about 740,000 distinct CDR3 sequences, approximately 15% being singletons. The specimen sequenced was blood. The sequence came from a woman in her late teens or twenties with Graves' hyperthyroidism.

Written as DNA, the CDR3 is TGTGCCAGCTCGACCCCGAACACCGGGGAGCTGTTTTTT. It translates to CASSTPNTGELFF. The chain employs TRBV18 and TRBJ2-2, with D uncertain. Germline V CDR1 and CDR2: KGHSH, LQKENI. The ends were cut back, 6 bases at V and 0 bases at J, with 5 bases in the middle. The CDR3 spans 13 residues.